This T cell receptor beta chain originates from a study of cytomegalovirus exposure and HLA in healthy donors. The V and J ends lost 5 bases and 1 base respectively, with 2 bases between them. In germline, CDR1 is MRHNA, CDR2 SNTAGT. The CDR3 consists of 12 residues. Profiled with immunoSEQ multiplex PCR; TCRdb holds only in-frame clones, not every one. The table lists 150,000 to 250,000 clones, about 81% of them singletons, with 0.95% to 1.5% in the top ten. The donors belonged to the approximately 120-subject validation cohort, separate from the roughly 700-subject first cohort. This clonotype was obtained from a woman aged 25-40 years in good health and CMV-seronegative. Sequenced material: PBMCs. The chain has TRBV6-4 and TRBJ2-2; no firm D call. Written as DNA, the CDR3 is TGTGCCAGCAGTCAGAACACCGGGGAGCTGTTTTTT. It is translated as CASSQNTGELFF.